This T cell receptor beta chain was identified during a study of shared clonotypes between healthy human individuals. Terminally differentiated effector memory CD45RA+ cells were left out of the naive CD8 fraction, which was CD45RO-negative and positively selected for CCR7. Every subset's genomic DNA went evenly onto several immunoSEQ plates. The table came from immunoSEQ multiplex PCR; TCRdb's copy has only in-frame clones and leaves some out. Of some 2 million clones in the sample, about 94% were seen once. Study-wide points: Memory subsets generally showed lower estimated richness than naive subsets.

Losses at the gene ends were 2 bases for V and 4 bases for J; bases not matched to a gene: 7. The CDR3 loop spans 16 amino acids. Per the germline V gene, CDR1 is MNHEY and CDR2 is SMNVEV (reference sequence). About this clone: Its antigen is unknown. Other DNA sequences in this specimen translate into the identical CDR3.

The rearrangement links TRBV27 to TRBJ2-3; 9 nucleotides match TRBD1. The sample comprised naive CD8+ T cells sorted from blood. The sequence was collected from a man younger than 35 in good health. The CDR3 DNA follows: TGTGCCAGCAGTTTACTCACCGGGACAGGGCCAGATACGCAGTATTTT. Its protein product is CASSLLTGTGPDTQYF.